This TCR beta chain derives from a study of cytomegalovirus exposure and HLA in healthy donors. On the study more broadly: Early on, a data release was issued that held some 91 million unique TCRs from HLA-typed donors. Findings and limits, study-wide: Reports described diagnosis of cytomegalovirus status by the classifier as highly specific and sensitive. Trimming of TCR beta V- and J-genes showed a link, identified in a later analysis, to a missense DCLRE1C variant. A few of the chains that were CMV-associated were confirmed in vitro to be specific for CMV antigens.

Use of 60 Vbeta and 13 Jbeta primers characterized the PCR. Measured with immunoSEQ multiplex PCR; TCRdb has only the in-frame clones, and not every one. The sample shows 150,000 to 200,000 clones, 80% of them seen only once. The CDR3 is 15 amino acids. The ends were cut back, 0 bases at V and 4 bases at J, with 12 bases in the middle. From germline, CDR1 is SGHRS and CDR2 YFSETQ. A word on this clone: The antigen remains unidentified.

This clonotype was obtained from a woman aged 40 to 49 in good health and CMV-seronegative. This chain joins TRBV5-1 and TRBJ2-3; D not certain. The specimen was PBMCs. The CDR3 DNA reads as TGCGCCAGCAGCTTGGAGGTAGTACGGGCAGATACGCAGTATTTT. As protein: CASSLEVVRADTQYF.